The T cell receptor (beta chain) described here comes from a study of T-cell memory formation after mild COVID-19. The sample holds many counts of this clonotype. Its target is not known. TCRdb itself ran the 5' RACE reads through MiXCR, one entry per CDR3 protein. The data contain 350,000 to 400,000 distinct CDR3 sequences, over 13% of them seen just once; the ten biggest clones take up around 22%. Study-level findings and limits: Pre-infection memory showed some responding clones, and this suggested that cross-reactive memory joined.

The V gene's germline CDR1 is LGHDT and CDR2 YNNKEL (reference sequence). V lost 4 bases and J lost 5, with 8 bases in between. The CDR3 is made up of 13 amino acids. The rearrangement links TRBV3-1 to TRBJ2-2, with D perhaps matching TRBD1 (6 bases). This TCR was recovered from a man between 18 and 35 years old who had mild COVID-19 (a few samples of this study predate the infection). Cell type and time point are not known. Sequenced: PBMCs or a T cell subset sorted from them (not recorded which). The CDR3 region is CASSLTGTGELFF. The DNA of the CDR3 is TGTGCCAGCAGCCTAACAGGGACCGGGGAGCTGTTTTTT.